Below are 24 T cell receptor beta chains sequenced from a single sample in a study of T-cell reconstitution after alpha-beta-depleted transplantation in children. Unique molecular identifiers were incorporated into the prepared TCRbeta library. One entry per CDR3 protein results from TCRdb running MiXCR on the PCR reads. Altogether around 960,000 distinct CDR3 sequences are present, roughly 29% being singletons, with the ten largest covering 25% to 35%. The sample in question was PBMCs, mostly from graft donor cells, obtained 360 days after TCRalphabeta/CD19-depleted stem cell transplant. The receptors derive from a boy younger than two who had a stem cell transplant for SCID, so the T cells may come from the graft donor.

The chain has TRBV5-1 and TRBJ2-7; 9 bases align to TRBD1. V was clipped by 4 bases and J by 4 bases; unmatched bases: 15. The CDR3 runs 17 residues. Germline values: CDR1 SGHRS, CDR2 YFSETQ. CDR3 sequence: CASSLQPSGTGFYEQYF. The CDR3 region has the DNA TGCGCCAGCAGCCTGCAACCCTCCGGGACAGGGTTTTACGAGCAGTACTTC.

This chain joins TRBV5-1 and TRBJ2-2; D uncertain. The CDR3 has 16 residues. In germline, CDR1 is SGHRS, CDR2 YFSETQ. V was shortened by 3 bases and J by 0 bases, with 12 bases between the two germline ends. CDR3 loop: CASSSSGRANTGELFF. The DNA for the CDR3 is TGCGCCAGCAGCTCCTCGGGCCGTGCGAACACCGGGGAGCTGTTTTTT.

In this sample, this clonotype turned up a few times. The DNA for the CDR3 is TGCGCCAGCAGCCTTATTAGCGGGGGCCTTAACAATGAGCAGTTCTTC. The encoded protein is CASSLISGGLNNEQFF. This sequence joins TRBV5-1 and TRBJ2-1, with 9 nucleotides matching TRBD2. J was trimmed by 5 bases and V by 4 bases; bases with no gene match: 10. Per germline, CDR1 SGHRS and CDR2 YFSETQ. This CDR3 has 16 amino acids.

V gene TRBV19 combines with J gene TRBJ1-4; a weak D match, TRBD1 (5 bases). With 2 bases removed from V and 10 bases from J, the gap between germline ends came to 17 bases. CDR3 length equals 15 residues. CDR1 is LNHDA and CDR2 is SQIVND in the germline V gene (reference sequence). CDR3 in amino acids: CASSIHRDREGKLFF. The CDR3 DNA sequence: TGTGCCAGTAGTATACACCGGGACCGGGAGGGAAAACTGTTTTTT.

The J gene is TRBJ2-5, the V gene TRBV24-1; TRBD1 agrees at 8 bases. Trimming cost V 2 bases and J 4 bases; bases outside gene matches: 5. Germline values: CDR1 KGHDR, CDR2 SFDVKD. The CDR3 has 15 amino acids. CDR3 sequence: CATSDSRQGRETQYF. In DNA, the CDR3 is TGTGCCACCAGTGATTCCCGACAGGGGCGAGAGACCCAGTACTTC.

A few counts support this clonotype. The CDR3 nucleotides read TGTGCCAGCAGCTTCCCTTCGACAGGGACAGATACGCAGTATTTT. It encodes CASSFPSTGTDTQYF. The J gene is TRBJ2-3, the V gene TRBV7-2; 7 bases fit TRBD1. The V gene's germline CDR1 is SGHTA and CDR2 FQGNSA. V lost 3 bases to trimming and J lost 3 bases; unmatched junction nucleotides: 6. There are 15 residues in the CDR3.

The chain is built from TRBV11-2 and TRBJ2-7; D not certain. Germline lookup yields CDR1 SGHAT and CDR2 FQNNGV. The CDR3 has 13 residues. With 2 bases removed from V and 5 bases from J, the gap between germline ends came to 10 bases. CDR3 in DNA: TGTGCCAGCAGCTTATATCCACTGAACGAGCAGTACTTC. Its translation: CASSLYPLNEQYF.

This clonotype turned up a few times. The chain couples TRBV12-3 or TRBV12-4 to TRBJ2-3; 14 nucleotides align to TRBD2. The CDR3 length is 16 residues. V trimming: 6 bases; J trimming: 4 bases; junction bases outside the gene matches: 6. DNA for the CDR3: TGTGCCAGCAGACGACTAGCGGGGGGGCGTTCAGATACGCAGTATTTT. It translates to CASRRLAGGRSDTQYF.

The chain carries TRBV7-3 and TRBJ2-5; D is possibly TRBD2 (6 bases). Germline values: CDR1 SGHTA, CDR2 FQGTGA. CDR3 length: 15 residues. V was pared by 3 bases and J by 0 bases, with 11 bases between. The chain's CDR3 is CASSLGGRNQETQYF. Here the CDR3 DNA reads TGTGCCAGCAGCTTGGGGGGACGGAACCAAGAGACCCAGTACTTC.

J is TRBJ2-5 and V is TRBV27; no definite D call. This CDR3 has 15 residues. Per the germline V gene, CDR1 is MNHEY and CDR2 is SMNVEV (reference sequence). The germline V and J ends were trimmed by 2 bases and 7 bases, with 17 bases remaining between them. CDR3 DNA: TGTGCCAGCAGTTTAATCGGCCTTGGGTTGGGGACCCAGTACTTC. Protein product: CASSLIGLGLGTQYF.

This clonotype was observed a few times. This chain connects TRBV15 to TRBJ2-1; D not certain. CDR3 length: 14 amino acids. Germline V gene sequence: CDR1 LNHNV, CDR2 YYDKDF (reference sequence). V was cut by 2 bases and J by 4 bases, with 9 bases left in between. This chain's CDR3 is CATSRYRTYNEQFF. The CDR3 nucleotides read TGTGCCACCAGCAGATACCGAACGTACAATGAGCAGTTCTTC.

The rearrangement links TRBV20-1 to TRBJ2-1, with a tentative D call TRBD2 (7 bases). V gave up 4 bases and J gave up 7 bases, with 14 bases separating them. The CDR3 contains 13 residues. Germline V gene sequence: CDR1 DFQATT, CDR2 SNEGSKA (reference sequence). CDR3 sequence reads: CSANRGGANEQFF. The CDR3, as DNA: TGCAGTGCTAATCGTGGGGGGGCAAATGAGCAGTTCTTC.

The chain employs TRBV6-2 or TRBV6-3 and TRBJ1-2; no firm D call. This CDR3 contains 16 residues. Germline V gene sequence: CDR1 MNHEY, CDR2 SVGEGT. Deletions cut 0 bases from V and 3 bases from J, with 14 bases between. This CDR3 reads CASSYSRRENYYGYTF. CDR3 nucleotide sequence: TGTGCCAGCAGTTACTCGCGCCGGGAGAATTACTATGGCTACACCTTC.

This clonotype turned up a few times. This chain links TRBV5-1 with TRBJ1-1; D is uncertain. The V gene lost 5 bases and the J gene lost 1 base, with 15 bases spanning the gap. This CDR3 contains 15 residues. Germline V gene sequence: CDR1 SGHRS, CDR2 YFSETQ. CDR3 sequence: CASRDLESSNTEAFF. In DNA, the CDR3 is TGCGCCAGCAGGGACCTAGAGTCATCGAACACTGAAGCTTTCTTT. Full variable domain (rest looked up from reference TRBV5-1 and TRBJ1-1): KAGVTQTPRYLIKTRGQQVTLSCSPISGHRSVSWYQQTPGQGLQFLFEYFSETQRNKGNFPGRFSGRQFSNSRSEMNVSTLELGDSALYLCASRDLESSNTEAFFGQGTRLTVV.

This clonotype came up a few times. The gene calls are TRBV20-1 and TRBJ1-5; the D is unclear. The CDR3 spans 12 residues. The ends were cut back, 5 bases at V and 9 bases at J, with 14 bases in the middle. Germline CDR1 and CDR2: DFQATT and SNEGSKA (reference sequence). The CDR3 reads CSARSSGRPQHF. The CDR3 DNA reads TGCAGTGCTCGCTCCTCTGGGAGGCCCCAGCATTTT.

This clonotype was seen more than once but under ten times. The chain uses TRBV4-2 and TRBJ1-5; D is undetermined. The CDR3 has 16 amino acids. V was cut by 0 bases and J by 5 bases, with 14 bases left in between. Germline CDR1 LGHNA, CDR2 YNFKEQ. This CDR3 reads CASSQDKYGSDQPQHF. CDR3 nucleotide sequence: TGTGCCAGCAGCCAAGATAAATACGGGTCGGATCAGCCCCAGCATTTT.

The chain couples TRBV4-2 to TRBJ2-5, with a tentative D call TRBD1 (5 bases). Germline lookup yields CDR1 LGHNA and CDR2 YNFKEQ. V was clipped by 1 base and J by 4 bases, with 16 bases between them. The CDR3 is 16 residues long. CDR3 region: CASSQAGRDLGETQYF. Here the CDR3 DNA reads TGTGCCAGCAGCCAAGCGGGCAGGGATTTAGGAGAGACCCAGTACTTC.

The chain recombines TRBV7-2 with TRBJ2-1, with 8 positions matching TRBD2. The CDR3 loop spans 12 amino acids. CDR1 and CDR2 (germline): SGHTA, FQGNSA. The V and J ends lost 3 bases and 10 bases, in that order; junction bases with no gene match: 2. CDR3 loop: CASSFIAGEQFF. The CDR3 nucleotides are TGTGCCAGCAGCTTCATAGCGGGGGAGCAGTTCTTC.

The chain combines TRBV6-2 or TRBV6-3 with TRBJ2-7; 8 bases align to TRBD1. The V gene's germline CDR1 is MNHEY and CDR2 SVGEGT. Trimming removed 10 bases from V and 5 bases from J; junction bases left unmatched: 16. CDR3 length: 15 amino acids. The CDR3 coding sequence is TGTGCCACCGACCGCTTGGACAGGGATTTCAACGAGCAGTACTTC. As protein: CATDRLDRDFNEQYF.

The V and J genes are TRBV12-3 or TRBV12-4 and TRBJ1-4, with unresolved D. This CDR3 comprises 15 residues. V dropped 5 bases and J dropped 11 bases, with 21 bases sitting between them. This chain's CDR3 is CASSTPGILPTKLFF. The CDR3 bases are TGTGCCAGCAGTACCCCCGGGATCCTCCCGACCAAACTGTTTTTT.

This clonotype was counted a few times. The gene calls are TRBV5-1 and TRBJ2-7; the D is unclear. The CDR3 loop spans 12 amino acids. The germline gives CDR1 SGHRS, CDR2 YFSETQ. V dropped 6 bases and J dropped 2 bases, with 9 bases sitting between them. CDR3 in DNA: TGCGCCAGCACCGGAAGAACCTACGAGCAGTACTTC. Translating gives CASTGRTYEQYF.

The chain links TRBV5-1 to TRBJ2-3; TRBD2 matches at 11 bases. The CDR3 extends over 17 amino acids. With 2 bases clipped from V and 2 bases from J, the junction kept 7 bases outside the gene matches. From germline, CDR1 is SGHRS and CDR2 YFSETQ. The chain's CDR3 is CASSFNSGGDVTDTQYF. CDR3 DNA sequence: TGCGCCAGCAGCTTTAATAGCGGGGGGGACGTCACAGATACGCAGTATTTT.

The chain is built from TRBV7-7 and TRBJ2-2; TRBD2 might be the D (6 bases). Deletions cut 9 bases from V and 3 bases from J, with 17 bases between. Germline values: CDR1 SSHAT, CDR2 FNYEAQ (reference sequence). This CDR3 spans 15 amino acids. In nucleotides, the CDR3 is TGTGCCAGTTCCCCGGCGGGGCACGACACCGGGGAGCTGTTTTTT. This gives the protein CASSPAGHDTGELFF. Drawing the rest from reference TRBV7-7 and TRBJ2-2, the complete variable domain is GAGVSQSPRYKVTKRGQDVTLRCDPISSHATLYWYQQALGQGPEFLTYFNYEAQPDKSGLPSDRFSAERPEGSISTLTIQRTEQRDSAMYRCASSPAGHDTGELFFGEGSRLTVL.

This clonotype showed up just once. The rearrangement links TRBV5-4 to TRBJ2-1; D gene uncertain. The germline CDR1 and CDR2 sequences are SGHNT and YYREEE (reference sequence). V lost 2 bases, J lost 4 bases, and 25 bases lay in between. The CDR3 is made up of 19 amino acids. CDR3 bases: TGTGCCAGCAGCTTAATCCCGGAACTGCACACCATCCAATACAATGAGCAGTTCTTC. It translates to CASSLIPELHTIQYNEQFF.